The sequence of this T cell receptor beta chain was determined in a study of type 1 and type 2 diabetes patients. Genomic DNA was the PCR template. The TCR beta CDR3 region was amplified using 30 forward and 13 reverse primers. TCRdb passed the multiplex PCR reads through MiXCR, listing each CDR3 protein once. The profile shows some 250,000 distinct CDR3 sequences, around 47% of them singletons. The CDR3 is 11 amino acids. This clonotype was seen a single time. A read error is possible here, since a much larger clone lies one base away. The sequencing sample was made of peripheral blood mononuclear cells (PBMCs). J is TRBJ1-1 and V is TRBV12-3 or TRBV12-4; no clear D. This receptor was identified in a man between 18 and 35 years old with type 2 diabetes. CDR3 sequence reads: CASSTNTKAFF. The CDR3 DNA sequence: TGTGCCAGCAGTACGAACACTAAAGCTTTCTTT.